This TCR beta chain was captured in a study of blood T cell repertoires in COVID-19. Repertoires were generated with immunoSEQ multiplex PCR, while TCRdb's copy carries only in-frame clones and drops some. This sample has 120,000 to 150,000 clones, with about 80% found just once. The CDR3 length is 16 residues. V trimming: 4 bases; J trimming: 7 bases; junction bases outside the gene matches: 10. In germline, CDR1 is MNHNS, CDR2 SASEGT. This receptor was taken from a middle-aged man in a cohort exposed to, infected with or recovered from COVID-19 (not recorded which). V usage is TRBV6-1 and J usage is TRBJ2-1; 10 nucleotides agree with TRBD2. Sequencing was done on a sample of PBMCs or T cells enriched from blood (not recorded which). This CDR3 is CASSADTSGIGNEQFF. CDR3 DNA: TGTGCCAGCAGTGCCGATACTAGCGGGATAGGTAATGAGCAGTTCTTC.